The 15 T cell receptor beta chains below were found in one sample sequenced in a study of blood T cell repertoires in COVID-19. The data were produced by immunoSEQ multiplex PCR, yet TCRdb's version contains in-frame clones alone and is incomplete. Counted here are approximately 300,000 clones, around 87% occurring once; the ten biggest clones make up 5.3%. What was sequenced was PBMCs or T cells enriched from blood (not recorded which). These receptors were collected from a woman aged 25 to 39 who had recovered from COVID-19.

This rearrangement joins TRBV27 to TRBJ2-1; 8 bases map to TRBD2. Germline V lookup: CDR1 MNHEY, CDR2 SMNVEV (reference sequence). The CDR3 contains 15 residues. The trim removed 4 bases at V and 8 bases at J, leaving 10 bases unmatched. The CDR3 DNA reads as TGTGCCAGCAGTTCTCCGGGCGGGGGGTTGTATGAGCAGTTCTTC. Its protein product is CASSSPGGGLYEQFF.

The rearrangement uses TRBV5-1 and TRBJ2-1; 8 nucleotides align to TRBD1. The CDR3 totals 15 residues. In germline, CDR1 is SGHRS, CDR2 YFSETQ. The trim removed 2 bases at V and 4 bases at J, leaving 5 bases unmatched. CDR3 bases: TGCGCCAGCAGCTTCCAGGGGGCTGATTACAATGAGCAGTTCTTC. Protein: CASSFQGADYNEQFF.

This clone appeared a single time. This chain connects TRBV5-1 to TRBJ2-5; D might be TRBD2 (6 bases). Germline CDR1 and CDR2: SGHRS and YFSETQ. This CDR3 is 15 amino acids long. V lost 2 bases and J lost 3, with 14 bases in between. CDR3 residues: CASSFGDLPEETQYF. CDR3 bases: TGCGCCAGCAGCTTCGGGGACTTACCAGAAGAGACCCAGTACTTC.

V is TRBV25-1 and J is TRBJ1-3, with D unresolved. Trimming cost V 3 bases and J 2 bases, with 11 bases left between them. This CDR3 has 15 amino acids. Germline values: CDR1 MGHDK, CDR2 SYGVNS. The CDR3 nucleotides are TGTGCCAGCAGTGAGGGCAGGTATCCTGGAAACACCATATATTTT. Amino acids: CASSEGRYPGNTIYF.

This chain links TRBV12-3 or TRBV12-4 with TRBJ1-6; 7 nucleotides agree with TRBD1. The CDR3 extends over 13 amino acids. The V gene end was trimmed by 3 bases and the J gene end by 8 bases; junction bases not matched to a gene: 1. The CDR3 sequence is CASSLQGDSPLHF. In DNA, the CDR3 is TGTGCCAGCAGTTTGCAGGGGGATTCACCCCTCCACTTT.

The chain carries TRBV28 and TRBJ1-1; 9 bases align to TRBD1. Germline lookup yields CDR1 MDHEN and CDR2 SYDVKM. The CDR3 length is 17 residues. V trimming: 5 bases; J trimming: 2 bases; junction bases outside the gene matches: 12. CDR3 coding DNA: TGTGCCAGCAGTATCCCCGGGACAGGGCTTATTAACACTGAAGCTTTCTTT. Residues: CASSIPGTGLINTEAFF. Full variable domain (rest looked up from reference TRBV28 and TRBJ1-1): DVKVTQSSRYLVKRTGEKVFLECVQDMDHENMFWYRQDPGLGLRLIYFSYDVKMKEKGDIPEGYSVSREKKERFSLILESASTNQTSMYLCASSIPGTGLINTEAFFGQGTRLTVV.

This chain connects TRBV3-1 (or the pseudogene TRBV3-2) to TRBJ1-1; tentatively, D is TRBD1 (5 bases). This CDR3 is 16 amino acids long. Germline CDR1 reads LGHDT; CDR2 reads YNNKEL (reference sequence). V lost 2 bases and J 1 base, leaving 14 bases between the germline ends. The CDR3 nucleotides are TGTGCCAGCAGCCAATTATCTCAGGGCACGAACACTGAAGCTTTCTTT. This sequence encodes CASSQLSQGTNTEAFF.

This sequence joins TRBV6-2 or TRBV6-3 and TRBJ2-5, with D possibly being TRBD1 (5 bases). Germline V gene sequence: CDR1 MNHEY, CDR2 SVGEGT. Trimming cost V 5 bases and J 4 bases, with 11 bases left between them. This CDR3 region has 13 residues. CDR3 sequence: CASSPPRGETQYF. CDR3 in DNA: TGTGCCAGCAGTCCCCCTAGGGGAGAGACCCAGTACTTC.

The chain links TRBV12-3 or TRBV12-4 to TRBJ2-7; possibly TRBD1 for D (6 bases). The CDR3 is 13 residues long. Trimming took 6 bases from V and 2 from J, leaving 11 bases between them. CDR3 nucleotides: TGTGCCAGCAGGCCAACAGGGACCTACGAGCAGTACTTC. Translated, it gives CASRPTGTYEQYF.

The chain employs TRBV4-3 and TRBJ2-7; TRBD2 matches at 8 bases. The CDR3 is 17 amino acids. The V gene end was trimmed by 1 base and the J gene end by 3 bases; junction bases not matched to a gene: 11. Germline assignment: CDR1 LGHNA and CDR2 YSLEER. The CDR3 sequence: CASSQGRLAGGFYEQYF. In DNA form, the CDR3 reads TGCGCCAGCAGCCAAGGAAGGCTGGCGGGGGGATTCTACGAGCAGTACTTC.

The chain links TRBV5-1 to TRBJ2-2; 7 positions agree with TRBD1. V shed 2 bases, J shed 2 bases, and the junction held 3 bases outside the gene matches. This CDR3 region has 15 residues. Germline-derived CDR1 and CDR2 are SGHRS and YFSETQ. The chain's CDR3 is CASSFQGVNTGELFF. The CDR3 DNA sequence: TGCGCCAGCAGCTTCCAGGGGGTTAACACCGGGGAGCTGTTTTTT.

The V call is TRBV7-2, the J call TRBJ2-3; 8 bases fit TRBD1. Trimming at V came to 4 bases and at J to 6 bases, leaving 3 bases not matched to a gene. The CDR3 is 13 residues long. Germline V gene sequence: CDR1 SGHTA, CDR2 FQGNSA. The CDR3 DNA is TGTGCCAGCAGCTGGACAGGGAAGGATACGCAGTATTTT. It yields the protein CASSWTGKDTQYF.

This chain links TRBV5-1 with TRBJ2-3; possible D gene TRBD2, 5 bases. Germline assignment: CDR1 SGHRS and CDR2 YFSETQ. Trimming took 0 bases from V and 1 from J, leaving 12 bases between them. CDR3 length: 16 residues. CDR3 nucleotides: TGCGCCAGCAGCTTGGCTGGAGGCGGAGGCACAGATACGCAGTATTTT. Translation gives CASSLAGGGGTDTQYF.

Written as DNA, the CDR3 is TGTGCCAGCAGTGGGACCTCGACAGGACTCAATCAGCCCCAGCATTTT. Residues: CASSGTSTGLNQPQHF. The chain couples TRBV6-2 or TRBV6-3 to TRBJ1-5, with D possibly being TRBD1 (6 bases). The CDR3 length is 16 residues. Trimming took 5 bases from V and 3 from J, leaving 17 bases between them. The germline V gene encodes CDR1 MNHEY and CDR2 SVGEGT.

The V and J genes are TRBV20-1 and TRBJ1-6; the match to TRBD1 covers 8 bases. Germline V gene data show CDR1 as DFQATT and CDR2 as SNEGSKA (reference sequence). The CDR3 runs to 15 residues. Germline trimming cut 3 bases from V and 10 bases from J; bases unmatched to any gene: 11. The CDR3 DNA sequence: TGCAGTGCTAGTGACAGGACAGGGTTAAGGTCACCCCTCCACTTT. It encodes CSASDRTGLRSPLHF.